The clone carrying this T cell receptor (beta chain) was counted ten times or more. MiXCR was run by TCRdb on the 5' RACE reads, yielding one entry per CDR3 protein. The table includes roughly 700,000 distinct CDR3 sequences, roughly 8% detected once. The data were obtained in a study of identical twins. Trimming took off 6 bases at V and 15 bases at J, with 16 bases between the two ends. This CDR3 comprises 10 residues. Per the germline V gene, CDR1 is SQVTM and CDR2 is ANQGSEA. The data were also submitted as part of a second study, on yellow fever vaccine responses in identical twins.

This TCR was recovered from a woman in her late teens or twenties in good health. This chain uses TRBV29-1 with TRBJ2-3; possible D gene TRBD1, 5 bases. The sample taken for sequencing was PBMCs. This chain's CDR3 is CSVRQGAVYF. As DNA, the CDR3 is TGCAGCGTCCGGCAGGGCGCGGTTTATTTT.